Described below is a single T cell receptor (beta chain) sequence and its context. The antigen remains undetermined. This sample was included in a study of shared clonotypes between healthy human individuals. About the research overall: Each donor's CD8 memory used one plate, CD8 naive two, each CD4 subset three.

Whole-study findings and limits: Researchers sampled only blood; tissue repertoires likely differ. The four-donor shared clonotypes exceeded non-shared clonotypes in generation probability, with non-shared ones scoring lower.

Over several immunoSEQ plates, each subset's genomic DNA was distributed in even portions. Here immunoSEQ multiplex PCR was the method, and the copy in TCRdb shows in-frame clones only, minus some. This sample yields approximately 810,000 clones, of which 80% to 95% are seen a single time; under 30% belongs to the top ten. CD45RO negativity and positive selection for CCR7 defined naive CD8 cells, a population that excluded terminally differentiated effector memory CD45RA+ cells. The junction had 3 bases not matched to a gene; V was cut back by 6 bases and J by 0 bases. This CDR3 contains 15 residues. Looked up from germline, CDR1 is MDHEN and CDR2 is SYDVKM.

The chain carries TRBV28 and TRBJ2-1, with 9 nucleotides matching TRBD2. This receptor was identified in a man aged 25 to 40 in good health. The sequenced sample was naive CD8+ T cells sorted from blood. The CDR3 region has the DNA TGTGCCAGCAGGATTAGCGGGAGCTCCTACAATGAGCAGTTCTTC. Residues: CASRISGSSYNEQFF.